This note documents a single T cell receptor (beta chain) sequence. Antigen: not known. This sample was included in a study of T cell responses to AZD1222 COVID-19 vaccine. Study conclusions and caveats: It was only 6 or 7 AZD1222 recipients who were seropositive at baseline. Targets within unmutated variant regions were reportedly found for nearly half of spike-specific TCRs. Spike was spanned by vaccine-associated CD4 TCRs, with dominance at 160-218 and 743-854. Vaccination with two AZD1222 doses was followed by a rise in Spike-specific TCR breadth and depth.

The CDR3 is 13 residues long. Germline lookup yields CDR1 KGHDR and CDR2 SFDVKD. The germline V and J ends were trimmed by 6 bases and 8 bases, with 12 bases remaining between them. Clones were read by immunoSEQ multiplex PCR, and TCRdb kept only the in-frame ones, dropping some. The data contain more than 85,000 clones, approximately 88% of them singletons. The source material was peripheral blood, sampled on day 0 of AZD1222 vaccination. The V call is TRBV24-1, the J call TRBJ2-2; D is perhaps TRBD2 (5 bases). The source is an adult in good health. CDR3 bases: TGTGCCACCAGTATCCGGGAACATGGGGAGCTGTTTTTT. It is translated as CATSIREHGELFF.